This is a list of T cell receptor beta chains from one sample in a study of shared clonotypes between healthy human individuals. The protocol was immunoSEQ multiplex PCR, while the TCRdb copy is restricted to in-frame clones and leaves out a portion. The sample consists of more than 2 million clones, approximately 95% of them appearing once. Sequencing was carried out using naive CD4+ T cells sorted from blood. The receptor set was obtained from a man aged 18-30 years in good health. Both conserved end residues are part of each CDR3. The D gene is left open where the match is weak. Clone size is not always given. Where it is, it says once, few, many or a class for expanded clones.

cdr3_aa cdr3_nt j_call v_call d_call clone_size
CASSWDSGEQYF TGTGCCAGCAGCTGGGACAGTGGCGAGCAGTACTTC TRBJ2-7 TRBV5-4 TRBD1 -
CASSPPGLSGELFF TGTGCCAGCAGCCCTCCGGGGCTTTCCGGGGAGCTGTTTTTT TRBJ2-2 TRBV7-3 - once
CASSQSPDSYEQYF TGTGCCAGCAGCCAATCTCCTGATTCCTACGAGCAGTACTTC TRBJ2-7 TRBV16 - -
CASSPIGTGVGKLFF TGTGCCAGCAGCCCAATAGGGACAGGGGTTGGGAAACTGTTTTTT TRBJ1-4 TRBV7-6 TRBD1 -
CASSGVAGTGELFF TGTGCCAGCTCAGGGGTAGCGGGCACCGGGGAGCTGTTTTTT TRBJ2-2 TRBV27 - -
CASSPDNEQFF TGCGCCAGCAGCCCGGACAATGAGCAGTTCTTC TRBJ2-1 TRBV5-1 - -
CASSPVGLTVNTEAFF TGTGCCAGCAGCCCGGTGGGGTTGACGGTCAACACTGAAGCTTTCTTT TRBJ1-1 TRBV7-6 - -
CAWSSAGDTQYF TGTGCCTGGAGTTCGGCGGGAGATACGCAGTATTTT TRBJ2-3 TRBV30 - -
CASSLGQGVSYNEQFF TGTGCCAGCAGCTTAGGACAGGGGGTGTCCTACAATGAGCAGTTCTTC TRBJ2-1 TRBV11-3 TRBD1 -
CASSEPGRSSPALHF TGTGCCAGCAGCGAGCCGGGACGGTCCTCCCCGGCCCTCCACTTT TRBJ1-6 TRBV7-2 - -
CASSPPSYEQYF TGTGCCAGCAGTCCACCCTCCTACGAGCAGTACTTC TRBJ2-7 TRBV6-6 - -
CAWSPDRPSSGNTIYF TGTGCCTGGAGTCCGGACAGACCCTCCTCTGGAAACACCATATATTTT TRBJ1-3 TRBV30 - -
CASSLQGAGGYTF TGTGCCAGCAGTCTACAGGGGGCTGGTGGCTACACCTTC TRBJ1-2 TRBV28 TRBD1 -
CASSLDRTDTQYF TGTGCCAGCAGCTTGGACAGGACAGATACGCAGTATTTT TRBJ2-3 TRBV5-8 - -
CASSLVLAGSRETQYF TGCGCCAGCAGCTTGGTCCTAGCGGGAAGTCGCGAGACCCAGTACTTC TRBJ2-5 TRBV5-1 TRBD2 once
CASSRGRGYNSPLHF TGTGCCAGCAGCAGGGGGCGGGGGTATAATTCACCCCTCCACTTT TRBJ1-6 TRBV2 TRBD1 once
CASSFGQYNQPQHF TGTGCCAGCAGCTTCGGGCAGTACAATCAGCCCCAGCATTTT TRBJ1-5 TRBV9 - -
CASTLPGQSDYGYTF TGTGCCAGTACCTTGCCGGGACAGTCCGACTATGGCTACACCTTC TRBJ1-2 TRBV19 TRBD1 -
CACSQGGTGANVLTF TGTGCCTGTTCCCAGGGAGGGACCGGGGCCAACGTCCTGACTTTC TRBJ2-6 TRBV30 TRBD2 -
CASIAPGTDYNSPLHF TGTGCCAGCATTGCTCCCGGGACAGACTATAATTCACCCCTCCACTTT TRBJ1-6 TRBV28 TRBD1 -
CASSDGGPGGETQYF TGCGCCAGCAGTGATGGAGGGCCAGGCGGAGAGACCCAGTACTTC TRBJ2-5 TRBV10-1 - -
CASRAQGLSGKLFF TGTGCCAGTAGGGCGCAGGGTCTCTCCGGAAAACTGTTTTTT TRBJ1-4 TRBV19 - -
CASSRTFNTEAFF TGTGCCAGCAGTAGGACATTCAACACTGAAGCTTTCTTT TRBJ1-1 TRBV7-9 - once
CASREGGAGSPLHF TGTGCCAGTAGGGAAGGCGGTGCTGGGTCACCCCTCCACTTT TRBJ1-6 TRBV19 - -
CASGPGTGIHEQYF TGTGCTAGTGGCCCGGGGACAGGGATACACGAGCAGTACTTC TRBJ2-7 TRBV12-5 TRBD1 -
CASSVGTGDNYGYTF TGCGCCAGCAGCGTAGGGACAGGGGATAACTATGGCTACACCTTC TRBJ1-2 TRBV10-2 TRBD1 -
CASSLAGRKGFNEQFF TGTGCCAGCAGCTTAGCCGGGAGGAAGGGTTTCAATGAGCAGTTCTTC TRBJ2-1 TRBV11-2 TRBD2 -
CASSYSQGSEQYF TGTGCCAGCAGTTACAGCCAGGGGTCCGAGCAGTACTTC TRBJ2-7 TRBV6-6 - -
CASSPRPPGNTIYF TGCGCCAGCAGCCCCCGACCCCCTGGAAACACCATATATTTT TRBJ1-3 TRBV4-1 - -
CSAPIRDRVFF TGCAGTGCCCCTATTCGGGACAGGGTGTTCTTC TRBJ2-1 TRBV20-1 TRBD1 -
CASSLTANIEKLFF TGTGCCAGCAGTTTGACAGCTAATATAGAAAAACTGTTTTTT TRBJ1-4 TRBV27 - once
CASSETGALNTEAFF TGTGCCAGCAGTGAGACAGGGGCCCTGAACACTGAAGCTTTCTTT TRBJ1-1 TRBV25-1 TRBD1 -
CASSQDQGMDTEAFF TGTGCCAGCAGCCAAGACCAGGGCATGGACACTGAAGCTTTCTTT TRBJ1-1 TRBV14 - -
CAWRQTKDEKLFF TGTGCCTGGCGACAGACGAAGGATGAAAAACTGTTTTTT TRBJ1-4 TRBV30 - -
CAWLDRANYGYTF TGTGCCTGGCTAGACAGAGCTAACTATGGCTACACCTTC TRBJ1-2 TRBV30 - once
CASTPRFTGELFF TGTGCCAGCACCCCGAGGTTCACCGGGGAGCTGTTTTTT TRBJ2-2 TRBV5-5 - -
CASRGESLAKNIQYF TGTGCCAGCAGGGGGGAGAGCCTAGCCAAAAACATTCAGTACTTC TRBJ2-4 TRBV2 - once
CASSYYTAEETQYF TGTGCCAGCAGTTATTACACGGCCGAAGAGACCCAGTACTTC TRBJ2-5 TRBV6-1 - -
CASSSLGENQETQYF TGTGCTAGCAGCAGTCTAGGGGAGAATCAAGAGACCCAGTACTTC TRBJ2-5 TRBV7-7 - -
CASSPRQKGVLWTGELFF TGTGCCAGCAGCCCACGGCAAAAAGGAGTTTTATGGACCGGGGAGCTGTTTTTT TRBJ2-2 TRBV9 - -
CASSYMGQGYSPLHF TGTGCCAGCAGTTACATGGGACAGGGGTATTCACCCCTCCACTTT TRBJ1-6 TRBV6-6 TRBD1 -
CASSIGQGRGYTF TGTGCCAGTAGTATCGGACAGGGCCGAGGCTACACCTTC TRBJ1-2 TRBV19 TRBD1 few
CASSFNRVNTEAFF TGCGCCAGCAGCTTTAACAGGGTAAACACTGAAGCTTTCTTT TRBJ1-1 TRBV5-1 - -
CASSAPQRGGTDTQYF TGTGCCAGCAGCGCGCCGCAGCGGGGGGGCACAGATACGCAGTATTTT TRBJ2-3 TRBV9 TRBD2 once
CASSSFLYKTGDTQYF TGTGCCAGCAGTTCATTTCTTTACAAGACCGGGGATACGCAGTATTTT TRBJ2-3 TRBV5-4 - -
CASSRTTGRNSPLHF TGTGCCAGCAGCCGAACGACAGGGAGAAATTCACCCCTCCACTTT TRBJ1-6 TRBV14 TRBD1 -
CASSNSGQGPVYGYTF TGTGCCAGCAGTAACTCCGGACAGGGCCCCGTCTATGGCTACACCTTC TRBJ1-2 TRBV6-5 TRBD1 -
CASSNVGGGTDTQYF TGTGCCAGCAGTAACGTCGGGGGTGGCACAGATACGCAGTATTTT TRBJ2-3 TRBV6-1 - -
CASSQDRGARNGYTF TGCGCCAGCAGCCAAGATCGGGGGGCGCGGAATGGCTACACCTTC TRBJ1-2 TRBV4-3 - -
CASRSLSGAQFF TGTGCCAGCAGATCTCTTAGCGGGGCCCAGTTCTTC TRBJ2-1 TRBV2 TRBD2 few
CASSGDGNTGELFF TGTGCCAGCAGTGGCGACGGGAACACCGGGGAGCTGTTTTTT TRBJ2-2 TRBV25-1 - -
CASSLAPGEETQYF TGTGCCAGCAGCTTAGCGCCGGGAGAAGAGACCCAGTACTTC TRBJ2-5 TRBV7-9 - once
CASSELQGRVYF TGCGCCAGCAGTGAACTCCAGGGGAGGGTGTACTTC TRBJ2-7 TRBV10-1 - -
CASSEGKGQPYGYTF TGTGCCAGCAGTGAAGGAAAAGGACAGCCCTATGGCTACACCTTC TRBJ1-2 TRBV6-1 - -
CASSFPDRGEKLFF TGTGCCAGCAGTTTTCCGGACAGGGGCGAAAAACTGTTTTTT TRBJ1-4 TRBV6-1 TRBD1 once